The 5 T cell receptor beta chains reported below all come from one sample, sequenced in a study of T cell responses to AZD1222 COVID-19 vaccine. TCRdb's copy holds only in-frame clones and misses some; the assay was immunoSEQ multiplex PCR. This sample has some 130,000 clones, with roughly 93% found just once. Sequences were derived from peripheral blood, sampled 28 days after the second AZD1222 dose. The receptors come from an adult who received the AZD1222 COVID-19 vaccine.

The chain uses TRBV5-1 and TRBJ2-2; no reliable D call. The CDR3 sequence is 15 residues long. From germline, CDR1 is SGHRS and CDR2 YFSETQ. Trimming pared 4 bases from V and 0 bases from J, leaving 10 bases between. CDR3 residues: CASSPPPANTGELFF. In DNA form, the CDR3 reads TGCGCCAGCAGCCCTCCGCCCGCGAACACCGGGGAGCTGTTTTTT.

The rearrangement uses TRBV11-2 and TRBJ1-1; maybe TRBD1 (6 bases). The length of the CDR3 is 11 residues. Trimming pared 9 bases from V and 10 bases from J, leaving 15 bases between. Per the germline V gene, CDR1 is SGHAT and CDR2 is FQNNGV. The CDR3 nucleotides read TGTGCCAGTCACGCCAGGGGATCAGCTTTCTTT. Protein product: CASHARGSAFF.

V and J are TRBV29-1 and TRBJ1-1; maybe TRBD1 (5 bases). The V gene's germline CDR1 is SQVTM and CDR2 ANQGSEA. The CDR3 spans 13 residues. V was trimmed by 6 bases and J by 0 bases, leaving 11 bases between them. The CDR3 DNA follows: TGCAGCGTGGAGTGGGGCCTGAACACTGAAGCTTTCTTT. It is translated as CSVEWGLNTEAFF.

The V call is TRBV4-1, the J call TRBJ1-5; 7 bases are a match to TRBD1. CDR3 length equals 17 residues. Per germline, CDR1 MGHRA and CDR2 YSYEKL. V shed 2 bases and J 0 bases; nucleotides not matched to a gene: 7. Written as DNA, the CDR3 is TGCGCCAGCAGCCAACCCGGGACAGAATATAGCAATCAGCCCCAGCATTTT. Its translation: CASSQPGTEYSNQPQHF.

The chain links TRBV2 to TRBJ2-5; 15 nucleotides agree with TRBD2. Trimming cost V 5 bases and J 4 bases; bases outside gene matches: 5. The V gene's germline CDR1 is SNHLY and CDR2 FYNNEI. The CDR3 sequence is 16 residues long. The CDR3 reads CASSPSGLAGGETQYF. The CDR3 coding sequence is TGTGCCAGCAGTCCCTCGGGACTAGCGGGGGGAGAGACCCAGTACTTC.